This passage covers 5 T cell receptor beta chains from one sample sequenced in a study of blood T cell repertoires in COVID-19. The table came from immunoSEQ multiplex PCR; TCRdb's copy has only in-frame clones and leaves some out. There are under 300,000 clones in the sample; 65% to 85% occur only once, and 1.5% to 1.9% lies in the top ten. The sample comprised peripheral blood. The receptors were sampled from a woman aged 40 to 55 who had recovered from COVID-19.

V and J are TRBV29-1 and TRBJ1-2; D remains unclear. The CDR3 is 14 amino acids. CDR1 and CDR2 (germline): SQVTM, ANQGSEA. Trimming cost V 1 base and J 0 bases, with 9 bases left between them. The CDR3 nucleotides are TGCAGCGTTGAAGGAGGGATCTCTAACTATGGCTACACCTTC. Protein sequence: CSVEGGISNYGYTF.

This rearrangement joins TRBV2 to TRBJ1-1, with D possibly TRBD1 on 6 matching bases. V was shortened by 3 bases and J by 14 bases, with 19 bases between the two germline ends. The CDR3 is 13 amino acids. CDR1 SNHLY and CDR2 FYNNEI come from the germline V gene. The CDR3 coding sequence is TGTGCCAGCAGTGAGGGTAGTCTTGGACAGTGGTTCTTT. Its translation is CASSEGSLGQWFF.

The chain uses TRBV6-4 and TRBJ2-1; 13 bases are a match to TRBD2. CDR1 and CDR2 from the germline V gene are MRHNA and SNTAGT. The CDR3 loop spans 15 amino acids. J was trimmed by 8 bases and V by 7 bases; bases with no gene match: 8. CDR3 sequence: CASTRTSGGGDEQFF. CDR3 sequence (DNA): TGTGCCAGCACGAGGACTAGCGGGGGAGGGGATGAGCAGTTCTTC.

The chain employs TRBV2 and TRBJ2-7; no clear D gene. Germline CDR1 reads SNHLY; CDR2 reads FYNNEI. The CDR3 length is 15 residues. V was pared by 5 bases and J by 2 bases, with 16 bases between. CDR3 sequence reads: CASSPLDRGPYEQYF. CDR3 DNA: TGTGCCAGCAGTCCACTGGATCGCGGCCCCTACGAGCAGTACTTC.

This clone has just one count. One junction end disagrees with the germline gene, perhaps due to a read error. The chain recombines TRBV7-9 with TRBJ2-3; TRBD1 agrees at 9 bases. Germline loops: CDR1 SEHNR, CDR2 FQNEAQ (reference sequence). The CDR3 covers 14 residues. The CDR3 loop is CASSFTGGTDTQYF. The CDR3 bases are TGTGCCAGCAGCTTTACAGGGGGCACGGATACGCAGTATTTT.